This T cell receptor (beta chain) appears in the sequencing data of a study of shared clonotypes between healthy human individuals. All donors were Caucasian adults living in Nashville, Tennessee. Per germline, CDR1 MDHEN and CDR2 SYDVKM. The CDR3 consists of 17 residues. V shed 5 bases and J shed 0 bases, with 16 bases lying between them. The study, taken as a whole, reports: Even with large depth, rarefaction showed that sorted-subset sequencing was incomplete. Non-shared clonotypes had lower generation probabilities than clonotypes shared by all four sorted-subset donors.

This clone was detected only a few times. Its antigen is not known. This was a deep-level run. Generated by immunoSEQ multiplex PCR, the TCRdb table keeps only in-frame clones and is missing some. This sample has some 700,000 clones, with around 90% found just once. J is TRBJ1-4 and V is TRBV28; D is undetermined. The TCR originated in a man younger than 30 in good health. Some clones in this sample may be carry-over from other donors' samples. Sequencing used memory CD8+ T cells from PBMCs. As for subset: CD45RO+ cells pooled with CCR7-negative TemRA cells. CDR3 DNA: TGTGCCAGCAGTCCTACGACGAGAGCTACAACTAATGAAAAACTGTTTTTT. This sequence encodes CASSPTTRATTNEKLFF.